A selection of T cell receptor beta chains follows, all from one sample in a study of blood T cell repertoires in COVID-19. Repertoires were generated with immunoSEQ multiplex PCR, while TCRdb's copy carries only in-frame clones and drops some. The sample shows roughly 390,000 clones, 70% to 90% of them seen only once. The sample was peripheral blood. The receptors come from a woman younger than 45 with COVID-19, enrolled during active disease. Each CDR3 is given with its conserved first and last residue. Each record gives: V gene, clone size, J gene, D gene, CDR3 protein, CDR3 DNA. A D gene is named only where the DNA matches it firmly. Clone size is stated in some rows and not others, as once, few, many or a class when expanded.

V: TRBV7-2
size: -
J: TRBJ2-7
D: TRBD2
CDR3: CASSPRASGKEYF
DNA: TGTGCCAGCAGCCCTCGAGCTAGCGGGAAGGAGTACTTC

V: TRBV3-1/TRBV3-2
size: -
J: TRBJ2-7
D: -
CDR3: CASSLASAYEQYF
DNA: TGTGCCAGCAGCCTAGCGTCCGCCTACGAGCAGTACTTC

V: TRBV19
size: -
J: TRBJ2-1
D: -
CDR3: CASSPYSSSYNEQFF
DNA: TGTGCCAGTAGTCCCTATTCCTCATCCTACAATGAGCAGTTCTTC

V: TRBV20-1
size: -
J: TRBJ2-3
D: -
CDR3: CSASGGSATTDTQYF
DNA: TGCAGTGCTAGTGGGGGTAGCGCGACCACAGATACGCAGTATTTT

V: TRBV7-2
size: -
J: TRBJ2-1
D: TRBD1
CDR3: CASSLTTGSGWFDNEQFF
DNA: TGTGCCAGCAGCTTAACGACAGGGAGTGGGTGGTTCGACAATGAGCAGTTCTTC

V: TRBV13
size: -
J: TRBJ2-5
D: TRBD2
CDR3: CASSLEGRLAGVPETQYF
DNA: TGTGCCAGCAGCTTAGAAGGGAGACTAGCGGGAGTACCAGAGACCCAGTACTTC

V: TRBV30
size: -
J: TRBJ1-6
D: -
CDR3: CAWNPYAGNSPLHF
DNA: TGTGCCTGGAACCCGTATGCGGGTAATTCACCCCTCCACTTT

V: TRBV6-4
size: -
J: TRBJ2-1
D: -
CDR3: CASSEELEQFF
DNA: TGTGCCAGCAGTGAAGAGCTTGAGCAGTTCTTC

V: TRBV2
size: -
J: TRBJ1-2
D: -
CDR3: CASSRATESYTF
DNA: TGTGCCAGCTCTCGCGCAACCGAAAGCTACACCTTC

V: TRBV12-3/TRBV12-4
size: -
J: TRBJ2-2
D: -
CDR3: CASSSPVELFF
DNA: TGTGCCAGCAGTTCCCCCGTCGAGCTGTTTTTT

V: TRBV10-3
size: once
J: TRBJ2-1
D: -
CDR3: CAISESTPGVYNEQFF
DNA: TGTGCCATCAGTGAGTCAACCCCCGGGGTCTACAATGAGCAGTTCTTC

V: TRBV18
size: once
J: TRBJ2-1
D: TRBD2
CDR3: CASSPRLAGDEQFF
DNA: TGTGCCAGCTCACCGAGACTAGCGGGAGACGAGCAGTTCTTC

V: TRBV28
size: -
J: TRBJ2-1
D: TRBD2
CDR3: CASSRPSGSGNEQFF
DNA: TGTGCCAGCAGCCGTCCTAGCGGGAGCGGCAATGAGCAGTTCTTC

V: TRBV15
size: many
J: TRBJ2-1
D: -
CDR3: CATSRDPNSYNEQFF
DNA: TGTGCCACCAGCAGAGACCCCAACTCCTACAATGAGCAGTTCTTC

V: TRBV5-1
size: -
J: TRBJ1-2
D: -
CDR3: CASSLSREIGYTF
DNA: TGCGCCAGCAGTCTCTCGAGGGAGATCGGCTACACCTTC

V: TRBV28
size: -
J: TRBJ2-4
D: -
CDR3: CASSPEIRTVKNIQYF
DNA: TGTGCCAGCAGTCCCGAAATCAGGACAGTTAAAAACATTCAGTACTTC